The 27 T cell receptor beta chains below all came from one sample that was sequenced in a study of blood T cell repertoires in COVID-19. This table comes from immunoSEQ multiplex PCR, and its TCRdb copy is limited to in-frame clones, with some not included. Of hundreds of thousands of clones listed, roughly 90% are singletons. Sequenced input: peripheral blood. These receptors all stem from a young woman with acute or convalescent COVID-19.

This clone was observed a few times. This chain joins TRBV6-8 and TRBJ2-7; D is perhaps TRBD1 (6 bases). Germline V gene lookup returns CDR1 MNHGY and CDR2 SAAAGT. V was clipped by 5 bases and J by 0 bases, with 11 bases between them. This CDR3 contains 14 residues. The CDR3 loop is CASSHGQFSYEQYF. In nucleotides, the CDR3 is TGTGCCAGCAGTCACGGACAGTTCTCCTACGAGCAGTACTTC.

Concerning this clone: This sequence may be a read error, since a much larger clone differs from it by one base. The V gene is TRBV7-3, the J gene TRBJ2-7; no clear D gene. Germline-derived CDR1 and CDR2 are SGHTA and FQGTGA. The CDR3 length is 13 residues. V dropped 3 bases and J dropped 1 base, with 7 bases sitting between them. The CDR3 bases are TGTGCCAGCAGCTTGGGCAGATCCTACGAGCAGTACTTC. Its translation: CASSLGRSYEQYF.

The genes are TRBV29-1 and TRBJ1-5, with no clear D. Germline lookup yields CDR1 SQVTM and CDR2 ANQGSEA. The CDR3 consists of 9 residues. The CDR3 region is CREREAQHF. CDR3 DNA: TGCAGGGAAAGGGAGGCCCAGCATTTT.

CDR3 protein: CATSDQSWTGTDTQYF. The CDR3 coding sequence is TGTGCCACCAGTGACCAGTCATGGACAGGCACAGATACGCAGTATTTT. The chain joins TRBV24-1 to TRBJ2-3, with a tentative D call TRBD1 (6 bases). V dropped 4 bases and J dropped 1 base, with 14 bases sitting between them. The CDR3 has 16 amino acids. CDR1 and CDR2 (germline): KGHDR, SFDVKD.

This chain connects TRBV4-1 to TRBJ2-7; the D is unclear. This CDR3 comprises 13 residues. Germline V CDR1 and CDR2: MGHRA, YSYEKL. The germline V and J ends were trimmed by 0 bases and 6 bases, with 9 bases remaining between them. The CDR3 DNA is TGCGCCAGCAGCCAAGAGGTGGTCGGCGAGCAGTACTTC. The encoded protein is CASSQEVVGEQYF.

The V gene is TRBV11-2, the J gene TRBJ1-6; TRBD1 agrees at 9 bases. The V gene's germline CDR1 is SGHAT and CDR2 FQNNGV. The CDR3 spans 15 residues. J lost 5 bases, V lost 6 bases, and 5 bases had no gene match. CDR3 nucleotides: TGTGCCAGCAGTGGACAGGGGTTCAATAATTCACCCCTCCACTTT. Translation: CASSGQGFNNSPLHF.

The chain links TRBV6-1 to TRBJ1-3; 8 nucleotides align to TRBD1. Trimming at V came to 4 bases and at J to 0 bases, leaving 8 bases not matched to a gene. Germline values: CDR1 MNHNS, CDR2 SASEGT. The CDR3 contains 17 residues. The CDR3 region has the DNA TGTGCCAGCAGTGGGAATGGACAGGGAGGCTCTGGAAACACCATATATTTT. This encodes CASSGNGQGGSGNTIYF.

The rearrangement links TRBV4-2 to TRBJ1-2; D ambiguous. CDR1 is LGHNA and CDR2 is YNFKEQ in the germline V gene. This CDR3 region has 16 residues. The V gene lost 0 bases and the J gene lost 0 bases, with 11 bases spanning the gap. The CDR3 region is CASSQEVTRPNYGYTF. CDR3 coding DNA: TGTGCCAGCAGCCAAGAGGTGACAAGGCCTAACTATGGCTACACCTTC.

The chain couples TRBV30 to TRBJ2-7, with 14 positions matching TRBD2. V lost 2 bases and J lost 7; bases outside the gene matches: 4. The CDR3 sequence is 14 residues long. Germline-derived CDR1 and CDR2 are GTSNPN and SVGIG (reference sequence). The CDR3 region is CAWSRTSGGTEQYF. Here the CDR3 DNA reads TGTGCCTGGAGTAGGACTAGCGGGGGGACGGAGCAGTACTTC.

The chain couples TRBV28 to TRBJ1-3; weak D call: TRBD1 (6 bases). This CDR3 contains 14 residues. V was clipped by 6 bases and J by 0 bases, with 9 bases between them. CDR1 MDHEN and CDR2 SYDVKM come from the germline V gene. The CDR3 DNA sequence: TGTGCCAGCAGCCACAGGGTCTCTGGAAACACCATATATTTT. Protein sequence: CASSHRVSGNTIYF.

This chain joins TRBV2 and TRBJ2-7; possibly TRBD2 for D (6 bases). Germline CDR1 and CDR2: SNHLY and FYNNEI. The CDR3 has 12 amino acids. Trimming shortened V by 6 bases and J by 7 bases, and 13 bases separated the two germline ends. DNA of the CDR3: TGTGCCAGCAGGGGGGACTTCGGAGAGCAGTACTTC. Residues: CASRGDFGEQYF.

The V gene is TRBV28, the J gene TRBJ1-5, with 11 bases identical to TRBD1. The junction had 5 bases not matched to a gene; V was cut back by 4 bases and J by 6 bases. Germline V gene sequence: CDR1 MDHEN, CDR2 SYDVKM. This CDR3 is built from 15 residues. This CDR3 reads CASSSRDRGTQPQHF. CDR3 DNA sequence: TGTGCCAGCAGTTCCAGGGACAGGGGGACTCAGCCCCAGCATTTT.

The CDR3 DNA follows: TGTGCCAGCAGCCTACAGGGCCTCCGGTATTTT. Protein sequence: CASSLQGLRYF. This chain links TRBV27 with TRBJ2-3, with D perhaps matching TRBD1 (6 bases). Germline lookup yields CDR1 MNHEY and CDR2 SMNVEV (reference sequence). V gave up 6 bases and J gave up 14 bases, with 15 bases separating them. The CDR3 consists of 11 residues.

The V and J genes are TRBV6-5 and TRBJ1-5; weak D call: TRBD1 (6 bases). Germline lookup yields CDR1 MNHEY and CDR2 SVGAGI. V shed 4 bases and J shed 3 bases, with 13 bases lying between them. The CDR3 is made up of 15 amino acids. The CDR3 loop reads CASSSGQSFNQPQHF. CDR3 coding DNA: TGTGCCAGCAGTTCCGGACAGTCGTTCAATCAGCCCCAGCATTTT.

The gene calls are TRBV5-1 and TRBJ1-1, with D uncertain. The CDR3 length is 14 residues. V shed 4 bases and J shed 8 bases, with 18 bases lying between them. Germline CDR1 and CDR2: SGHRS and YFSETQ. The CDR3 is CASSGEEVRQEAFF. In DNA form, the CDR3 reads TGCGCCAGCAGCGGGGAGGAAGTCCGTCAGGAAGCTTTCTTT.

This chain joins TRBV2 and TRBJ1-2; D unclear. Germline lookup yields CDR1 SNHLY and CDR2 FYNNEI. The germline V and J ends were trimmed by 6 bases and 1 base, with 15 bases remaining between them. The CDR3 runs to 15 residues. Here the CDR3 reads CASRLSGNLNYGYTF. In DNA, the CDR3 is TGTGCCAGCAGGCTGAGCGGGAACCTTAACTATGGCTACACCTTC.

The chain couples TRBV7-6 to TRBJ2-5; 11 nucleotides match TRBD2. Germline V lookup: CDR1 SGHVS, CDR2 FNYEAQ. V was pared by 5 bases and J by 4 bases, with 15 bases of the junction left unmatched. The CDR3 is made up of 18 amino acids. Here the CDR3 reads CASSPGVLAGAGGETQYF. As DNA, the CDR3 is TGTGCCAGCAGCCCAGGTGTACTAGCGGGGGCGGGGGGAGAGACCCAGTACTTC.

Only a few counts were recorded for this clone. The CDR3 bases are TGTGCCAGCAGCTTAGGCGTCAGACCGGGTAATTCACCCCTCCACTTT. Its translation is CASSLGVRPGNSPLHF. The chain carries TRBV7-8 and TRBJ1-6; D is unresolved. V lost 1 base and J 6 bases, leaving 13 bases between the germline ends. Germline lookup yields CDR1 SGHVS and CDR2 FQNEAQ. The CDR3 is 16 residues long.

The chain links TRBV2 to TRBJ2-5; 11 bases fit TRBD1. Trimming removed 8 bases from V and 4 bases from J; junction bases left unmatched: 3. This CDR3 contains 13 residues. The V gene's germline CDR1 is SNHLY and CDR2 FYNNEI. CDR3 coding DNA: TGTGCCAGCTTGGACAGGGGGCGAGAGACCCAGTACTTC. Protein product: CASLDRGRETQYF.

This chain connects TRBV27 to TRBJ1-1; TRBD1 aligns across 10 bases. CDR1 and CDR2 (germline): MNHEY, SMNVEV (reference sequence). There are 14 residues in the CDR3. V shed 6 bases and J 1 base; nucleotides not matched to a gene: 2. Here the CDR3 reads CASRDRGWNTEAFF. The CDR3 DNA is TGTGCCAGCAGGGACAGGGGGTGGAACACTGAAGCTTTCTTT.

This sequence joins TRBV19 and TRBJ1-5; no clear D gene. This CDR3 comprises 14 residues. V was pared by 3 bases and J by 3 bases, with 9 bases between. Looked up from germline, CDR1 is LNHDA and CDR2 is SQIVND (reference sequence). In DNA form, the CDR3 reads TGTGCCAGTAGTATCCCAGGATTCAATCAGCCCCAGCATTTT. It yields the protein CASSIPGFNQPQHF.

This rearrangement joins TRBV4-1 to TRBJ2-7; D possibly corresponds to TRBD1 (5 bases). Germline CDR1 MGHRA, CDR2 YSYEKL. V was cut by 4 bases and J by 1 base, with 14 bases left in between. This CDR3 spans 15 amino acids. The CDR3, as DNA: TGCGCCAGCAGCCTTGGGGCACCGCGGTCCTACGAGCAGTACTTC. Residues: CASSLGAPRSYEQYF.

The V call is TRBV7-8, the J call TRBJ1-2, with 8 bases fitting TRBD1. Germline CDR1 and CDR2: SGHVS and FQNEAQ. V shed 7 bases, J shed 7 bases, and the junction held 11 bases outside the gene matches. The CDR3 has 14 residues. CDR3 bases: TGTGCCAGCACCACTTTAGGGACAGGCTCTGGCTACACCTTC. It yields the protein CASTTLGTGSGYTF.

V is TRBV5-1 and J is TRBJ2-7, with 7 bases identical to TRBD1. The V segment lost 2 bases and the J segment 5 bases; nucleotides outside the gene matches: 4. This CDR3 has 13 amino acids. In germline, CDR1 is SGHRS, CDR2 YFSETQ. The CDR3 loop is CASSFRGLDEQYF. Written as DNA, the CDR3 is TGCGCCAGCAGCTTCAGGGGGTTGGACGAGCAGTACTTC. Full variable domain (outside the CDR3, taken from reference TRBV5-1 and TRBJ2-7): KAGVTQTPRYLIKTRGQQVTLSCSPISGHRSVSWYQQTPGQGLQFLFEYFSETQRNKGNFPGRFSGRQFSNSRSEMNVSTLELGDSALYLCASSFRGLDEQYFGPGTRLTVT.

This chain uses TRBV28 with TRBJ1-2; possibly TRBD1 for D (6 bases). V lost 7 bases, J lost 8 bases, and 14 bases lay in between. The length of the CDR3 is 12 residues. The germline V gene has CDR1 MDHEN and CDR2 SYDVKM. The CDR3 DNA sequence: TGTGCCAGCAACTCGGGGGGCCGGGGCTACACCTTC. Amino acid sequence: CASNSGGRGYTF.

The chain employs TRBV5-1 and TRBJ1-2; 7 bases align to TRBD1. The CDR3 spans 14 residues. Losses at the gene ends were 0 bases for V and 4 bases for J; bases not matched to a gene: 3. CDR1 is SGHRS and CDR2 is YFSETQ in the germline V gene. The CDR3 is CASSLVRDSYGYTF. In nucleotides, the CDR3 is TGCGCCAGCAGCTTGGTCCGGGACAGCTATGGCTACACCTTC. Complete variable domain (other parts from reference TRBV5-1 and TRBJ1-2): KAGVTQTPRYLIKTRGQQVTLSCSPISGHRSVSWYQQTPGQGLQFLFEYFSETQRNKGNFPGRFSGRQFSNSRSEMNVSTLELGDSALYLCASSLVRDSYGYTFGSGTRLTVV.

The gene calls are TRBV7-8 and TRBJ1-5; TRBD1 aligns across 11 bases. The CDR3 has 15 residues. J was trimmed by 5 bases and V by 5 bases; bases with no gene match: 5. The germline V gene encodes CDR1 SGHVS and CDR2 FQNEAQ. This CDR3 is CASSIWDRGDQPQHF. CDR3 in DNA: TGTGCCAGCAGCATCTGGGACAGGGGGGATCAGCCCCAGCATTTT.